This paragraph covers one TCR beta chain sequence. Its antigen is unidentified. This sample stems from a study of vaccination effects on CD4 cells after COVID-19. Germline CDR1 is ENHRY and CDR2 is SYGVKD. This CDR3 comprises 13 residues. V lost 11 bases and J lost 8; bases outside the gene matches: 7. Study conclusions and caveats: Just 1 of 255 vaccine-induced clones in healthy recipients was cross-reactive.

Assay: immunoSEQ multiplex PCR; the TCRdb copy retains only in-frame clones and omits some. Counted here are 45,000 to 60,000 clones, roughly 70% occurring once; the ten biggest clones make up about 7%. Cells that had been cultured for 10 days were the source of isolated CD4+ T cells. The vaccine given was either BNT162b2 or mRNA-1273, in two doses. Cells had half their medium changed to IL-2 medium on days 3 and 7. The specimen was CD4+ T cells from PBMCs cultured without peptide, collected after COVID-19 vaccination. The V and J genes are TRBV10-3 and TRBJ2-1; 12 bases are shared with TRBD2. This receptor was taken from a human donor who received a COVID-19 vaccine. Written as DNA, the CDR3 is TGTGCCGTTACGGGACTAGCGGGCGATGAGCAGTTCTTC. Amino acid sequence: CAVTGLAGDEQFF.